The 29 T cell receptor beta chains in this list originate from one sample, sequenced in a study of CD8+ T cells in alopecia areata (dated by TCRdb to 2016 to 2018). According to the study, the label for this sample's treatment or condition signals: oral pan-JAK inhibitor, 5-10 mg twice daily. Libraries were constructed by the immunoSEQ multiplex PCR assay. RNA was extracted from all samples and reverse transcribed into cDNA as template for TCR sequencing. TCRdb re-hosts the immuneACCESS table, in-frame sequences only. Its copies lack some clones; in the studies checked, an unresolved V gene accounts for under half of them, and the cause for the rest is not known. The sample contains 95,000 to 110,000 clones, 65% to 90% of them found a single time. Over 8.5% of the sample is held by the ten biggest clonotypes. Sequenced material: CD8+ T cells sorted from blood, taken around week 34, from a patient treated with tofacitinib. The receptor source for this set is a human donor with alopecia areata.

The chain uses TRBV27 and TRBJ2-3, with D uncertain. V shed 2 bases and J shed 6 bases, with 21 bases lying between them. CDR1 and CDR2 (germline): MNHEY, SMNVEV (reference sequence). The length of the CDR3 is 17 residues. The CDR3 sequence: CASSLEQSQLSQDTQYF. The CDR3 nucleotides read TGTGCCAGCAGTTTAGAACAGAGCCAATTGAGCCAGGATACGCAGTATTTT.

The CDR3 reads CASTLRGAGELFF. For the CDR3, the DNA is TGTGCCAGCACCTTAAGGGGAGCCGGGGAGCTGTTTTTT. This chain connects TRBV27 to TRBJ2-2; D might be TRBD1 or TRBD2, each matching 5 bases. The CDR3 extends over 13 amino acids. The germline CDR1 and CDR2 sequences are MNHEY and SMNVEV (reference sequence). Trimming removed 7 bases from V and 6 bases from J, with 12 bases in between.

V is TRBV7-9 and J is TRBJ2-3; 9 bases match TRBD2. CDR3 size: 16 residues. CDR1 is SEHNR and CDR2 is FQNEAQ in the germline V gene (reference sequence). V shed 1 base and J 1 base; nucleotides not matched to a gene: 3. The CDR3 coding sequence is TGTGCCAGCAGCTTAGACGCTAGCGGGGGCACAGATACGCAGTATTTT. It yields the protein CASSLDASGGTDTQYF.

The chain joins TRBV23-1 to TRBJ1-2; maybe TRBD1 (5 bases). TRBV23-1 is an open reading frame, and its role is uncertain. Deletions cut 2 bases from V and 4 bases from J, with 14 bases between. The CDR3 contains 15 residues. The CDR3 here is CASSQNTGGIYGYTF. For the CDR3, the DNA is TGCGCCAGCAGTCAAAACACAGGCGGGATCTATGGCTACACCTTC.

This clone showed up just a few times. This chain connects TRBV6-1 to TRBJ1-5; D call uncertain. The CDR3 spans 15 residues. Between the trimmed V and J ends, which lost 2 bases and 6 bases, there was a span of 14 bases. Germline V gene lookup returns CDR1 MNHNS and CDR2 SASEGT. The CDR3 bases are TGTGCCAGCAGTGAAAACCCCCCGGGTTTTCAGCCCCAGCATTTT. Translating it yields CASSENPPGFQPQHF.

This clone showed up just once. The CDR3 is CSVEDLGANEQFF. CDR3 bases: TGCAGCGTTGAAGACTTAGGGGCCAATGAGCAGTTCTTC. This chain connects TRBV29-1 to TRBJ2-1; weak D call: TRBD1 (5 bases). The CDR3 loop spans 13 amino acids. Per germline, CDR1 SQVTM and CDR2 ANQGSEA. Deletions cut 0 bases from V and 6 bases from J, with 9 bases between.

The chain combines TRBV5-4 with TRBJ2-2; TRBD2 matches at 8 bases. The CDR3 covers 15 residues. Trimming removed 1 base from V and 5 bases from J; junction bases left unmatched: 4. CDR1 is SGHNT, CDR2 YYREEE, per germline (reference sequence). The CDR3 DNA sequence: TGTGCCAGCAGCTTGAACGGGAGGGGTACCGGGGAGCTGTTTTTT. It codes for CASSLNGRGTGELFF.

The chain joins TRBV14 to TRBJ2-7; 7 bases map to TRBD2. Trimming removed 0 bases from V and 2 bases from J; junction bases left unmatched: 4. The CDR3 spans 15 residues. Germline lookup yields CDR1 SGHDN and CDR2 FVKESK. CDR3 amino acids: CASSQDDGGTYEQYF. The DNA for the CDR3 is TGTGCCAGCAGCCAAGATGACGGGGGGACCTACGAGCAGTACTTC.

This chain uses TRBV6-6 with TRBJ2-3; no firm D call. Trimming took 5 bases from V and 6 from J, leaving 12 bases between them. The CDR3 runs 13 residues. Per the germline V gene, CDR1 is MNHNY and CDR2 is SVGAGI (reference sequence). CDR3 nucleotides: TGTGCCAGCAGTGTATCAACCGGGGATACGCAGTATTTT. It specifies CASSVSTGDTQYF.

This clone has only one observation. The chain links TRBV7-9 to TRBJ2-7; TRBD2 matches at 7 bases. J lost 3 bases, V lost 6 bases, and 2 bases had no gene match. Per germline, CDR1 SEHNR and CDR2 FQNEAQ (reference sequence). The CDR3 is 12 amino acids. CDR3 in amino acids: CASRRGNYEQYF. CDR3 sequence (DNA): TGTGCCAGCAGGCGGGGGAACTACGAGCAGTACTTC. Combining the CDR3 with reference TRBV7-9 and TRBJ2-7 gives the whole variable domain DTGVSQNPRHKITKRGQNVTFRCDPISEHNRLYWYRQTLGQGPEFLTYFQNEAQLEKSRLLSDRFSAERPKGSFSTLEIQRTEQGDSAMYLCASRRGNYEQYFGPGTRLTVT.

This CDR3 reads CASLPRTGVYGYTF. The CDR3, as DNA: TGTGCCAGCCTTCCTCGTACAGGGGTTTATGGCTACACCTTC. V and J are TRBV27 and TRBJ1-2, with 7 bases lining up with TRBD1. The CDR3 length is 14 residues. CDR1 and CDR2 from the germline V gene are MNHEY and SMNVEV (reference sequence). With V trimmed by 8 bases and J by 5 bases, 11 bases remained unmatched.

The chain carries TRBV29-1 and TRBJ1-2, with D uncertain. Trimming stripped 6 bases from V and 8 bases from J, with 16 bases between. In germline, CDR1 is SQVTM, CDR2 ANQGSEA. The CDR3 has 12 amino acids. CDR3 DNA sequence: TGCAGCGTCCCCGTGGAAGGTCGCGGCTACACCTTC. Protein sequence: CSVPVEGRGYTF.

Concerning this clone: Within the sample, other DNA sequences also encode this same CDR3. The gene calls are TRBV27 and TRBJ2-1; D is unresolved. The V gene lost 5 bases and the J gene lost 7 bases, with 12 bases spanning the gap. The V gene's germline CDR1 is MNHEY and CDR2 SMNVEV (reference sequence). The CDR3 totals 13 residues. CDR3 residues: CASSLGRTNEQFF. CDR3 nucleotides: TGTGCCAGCAGTCTTGGCAGAACTAATGAGCAGTTCTTC.

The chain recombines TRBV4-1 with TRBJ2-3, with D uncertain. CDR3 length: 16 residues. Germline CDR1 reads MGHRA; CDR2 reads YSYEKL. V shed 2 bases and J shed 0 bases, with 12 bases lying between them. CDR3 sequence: CASSQSAGSSTDTQYF. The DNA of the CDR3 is TGCGCCAGCAGCCAATCGGCCGGGTCTAGCACAGATACGCAGTATTTT.

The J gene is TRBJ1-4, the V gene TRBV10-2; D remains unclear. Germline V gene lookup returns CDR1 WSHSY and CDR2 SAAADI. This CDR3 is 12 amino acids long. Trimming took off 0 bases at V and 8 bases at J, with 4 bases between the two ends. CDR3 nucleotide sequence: TGCGCCAGCAGTGAGTCGGACGAAAAACTGTTTTTT. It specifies CASSESDEKLFF.

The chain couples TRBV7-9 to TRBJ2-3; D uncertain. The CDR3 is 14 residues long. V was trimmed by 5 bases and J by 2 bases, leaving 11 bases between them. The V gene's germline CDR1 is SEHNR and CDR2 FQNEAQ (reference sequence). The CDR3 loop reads CASSPKVPTDTQYF. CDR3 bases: TGTGCCAGCAGCCCAAAAGTACCCACAGATACGCAGTATTTT.

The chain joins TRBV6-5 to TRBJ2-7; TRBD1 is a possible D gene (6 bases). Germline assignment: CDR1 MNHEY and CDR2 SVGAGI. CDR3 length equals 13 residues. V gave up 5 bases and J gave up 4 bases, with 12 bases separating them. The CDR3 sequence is CASSPGTTYEQYF. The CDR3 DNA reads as TGTGCCAGCAGTCCCGGGACAACTTACGAGCAGTACTTC.

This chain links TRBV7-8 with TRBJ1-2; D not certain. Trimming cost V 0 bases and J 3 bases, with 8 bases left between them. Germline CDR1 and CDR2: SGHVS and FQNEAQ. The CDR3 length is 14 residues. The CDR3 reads CASSLATGYYGYTF. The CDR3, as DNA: TGTGCCAGCAGCTTAGCGACGGGCTACTATGGCTACACCTTC.

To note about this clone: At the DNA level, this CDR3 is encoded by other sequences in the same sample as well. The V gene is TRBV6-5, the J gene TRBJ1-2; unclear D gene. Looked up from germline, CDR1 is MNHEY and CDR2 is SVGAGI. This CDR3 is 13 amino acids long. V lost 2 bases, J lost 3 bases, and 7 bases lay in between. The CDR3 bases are TGTGCCAGCAGTTACCCTGGCGACTATGGCTACACCTTC. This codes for CASSYPGDYGYTF.

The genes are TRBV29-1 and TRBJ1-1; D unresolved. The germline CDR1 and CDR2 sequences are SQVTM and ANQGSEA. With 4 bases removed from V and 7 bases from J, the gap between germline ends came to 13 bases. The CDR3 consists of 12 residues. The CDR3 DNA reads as TGCAGCGTTGGAGATGTCTCCTTTGAAGCTTTCTTT. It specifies CSVGDVSFEAFF.

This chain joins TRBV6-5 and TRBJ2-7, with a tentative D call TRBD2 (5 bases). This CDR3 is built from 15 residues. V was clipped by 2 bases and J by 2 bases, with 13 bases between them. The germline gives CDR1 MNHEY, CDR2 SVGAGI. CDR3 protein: CASSYGDSGTYEQYF. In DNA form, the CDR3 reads TGTGCCAGCAGTTACGGCGATTCGGGGACCTACGAGCAGTACTTC.

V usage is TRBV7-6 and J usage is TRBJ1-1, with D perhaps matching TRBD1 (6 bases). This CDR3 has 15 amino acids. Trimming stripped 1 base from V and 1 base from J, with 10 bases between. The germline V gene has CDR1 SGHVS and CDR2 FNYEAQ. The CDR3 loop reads CASSLGGTSNTEAFF. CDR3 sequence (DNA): TGTGCCAGCAGCTTAGGGGGGACATCGAACACTGAAGCTTTCTTT.

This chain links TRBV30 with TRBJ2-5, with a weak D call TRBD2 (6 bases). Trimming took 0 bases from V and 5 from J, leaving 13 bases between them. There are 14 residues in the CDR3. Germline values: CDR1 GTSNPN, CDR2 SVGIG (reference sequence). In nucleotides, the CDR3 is TGTGCCTGGAGTGTATCCGGGAGCCGGGAGACCCAGTACTTC. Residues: CAWSVSGSRETQYF.

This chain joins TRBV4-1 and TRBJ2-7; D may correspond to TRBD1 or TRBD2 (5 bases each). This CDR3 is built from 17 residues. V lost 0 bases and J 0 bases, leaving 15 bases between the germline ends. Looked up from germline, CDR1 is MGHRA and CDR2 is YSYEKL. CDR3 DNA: TGCGCCAGCAGCCAAGATAGCTTCGGGACGGCCTCCTACGAGCAGTACTTC. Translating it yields CASSQDSFGTASYEQYF.

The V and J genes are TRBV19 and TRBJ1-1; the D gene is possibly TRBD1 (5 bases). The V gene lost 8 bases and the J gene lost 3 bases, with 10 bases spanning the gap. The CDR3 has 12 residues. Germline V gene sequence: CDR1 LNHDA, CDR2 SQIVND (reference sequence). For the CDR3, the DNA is TGTGCCAGTTCGGCAGGGTACACTGAAGCTTTCTTT. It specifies CASSAGYTEAFF.

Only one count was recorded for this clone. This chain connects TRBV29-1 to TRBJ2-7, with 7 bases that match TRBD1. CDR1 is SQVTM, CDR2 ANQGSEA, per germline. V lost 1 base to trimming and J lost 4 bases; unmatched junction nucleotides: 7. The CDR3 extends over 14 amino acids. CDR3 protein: CSVEGNRGPYEQYF. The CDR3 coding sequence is TGCAGCGTTGAAGGAAACAGGGGCCCTTACGAGCAGTACTTC.

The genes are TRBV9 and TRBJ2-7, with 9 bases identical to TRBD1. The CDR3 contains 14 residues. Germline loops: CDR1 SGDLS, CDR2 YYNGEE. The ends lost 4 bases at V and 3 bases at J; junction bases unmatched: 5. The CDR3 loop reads CASSPRDRDYEQYF. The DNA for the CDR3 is TGTGCCAGCAGCCCCCGGGACAGGGACTACGAGCAGTACTTC.

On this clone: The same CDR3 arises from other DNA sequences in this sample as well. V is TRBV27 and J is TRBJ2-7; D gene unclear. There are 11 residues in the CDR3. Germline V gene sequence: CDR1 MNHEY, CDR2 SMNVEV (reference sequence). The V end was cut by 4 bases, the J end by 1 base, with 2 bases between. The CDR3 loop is CASSSSYEQYF. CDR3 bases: TGTGCCAGCAGTTCTTCCTACGAGCAGTACTTC.

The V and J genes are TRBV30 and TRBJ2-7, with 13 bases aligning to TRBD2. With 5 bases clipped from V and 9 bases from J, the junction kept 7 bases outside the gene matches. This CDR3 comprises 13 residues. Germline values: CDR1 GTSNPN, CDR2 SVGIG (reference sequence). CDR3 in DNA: TGTGCCTGGGAACTAGCGGGGGGGCCGGGGCAGTACTTC. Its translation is CAWELAGGPGQYF.